The 8 T cell receptor beta chains in this list originate from one sample, sequenced in a study of T cell repertoires in cytomegalovirus infection. TCRdb reprocessed the reads via MiXCR and lists one record per CDR3 protein. The sample consists of 70,000 to 75,000 distinct CDR3 sequences, around 3.8% of them appearing once. The sequenced sample was PBMCs. Every receptor here comes from a human donor in good health (CMV status not recorded). Some clones in this sample may be carry-over from other donors' samples.

At least ten counts were recorded for this clonotype. This sequence joins TRBV6-1 and TRBJ1-6, with 10 bases lining up with TRBD1. The CDR3 is 15 residues long. V gave up 8 bases and J gave up 7 bases; unmatched junction bases: 8. Germline lookup yields CDR1 MNHNS and CDR2 SASEGT. This CDR3 is CASCAWDRGNSPLHF. The CDR3 bases are TGTGCCAGCTGCGCCTGGGACAGGGGCAATTCACCCCTCCACTTT.

This clonotype showed up many times. The rearrangement links TRBV7-2 to TRBJ1-5; D not resolved. The CDR3 has 16 amino acids. Between the trimmed V and J ends, which lost 5 bases and 0 bases, there was a span of 14 bases. Looked up from germline, CDR1 is SGHTA and CDR2 is FQGNSA. The CDR3 reads CASSPRVTNSNQPQHF. The CDR3 DNA reads TGTGCCAGCAGCCCGCGGGTAACAAATAGCAATCAGCCCCAGCATTTT. Filled out from reference TRBV7-2 and TRBJ1-5, the complete variable domain reads GAGVSQSPSNKVTEKGKDVELRCDPISGHTALYWYRQSLGQGLEFLIYFQGNSAPDKSGLPSDRFSAERTGGSVSTLTIQRTQQEDSAVYLCASSPRVTNSNQPQHFGDGTRLSIL.

This clonotype occurred many times. The J gene is TRBJ2-2, the V gene TRBV7-2, with 8 nucleotides matching TRBD1. Germline V gene data show CDR1 as SGHTA and CDR2 as FQGNSA. The CDR3 spans 16 residues. V shed 4 bases, J shed 1 base, and the junction held 5 bases outside the gene matches. The CDR3 DNA reads TGTGCCAGCAGCTCGCAGGGGGCCCTGAACACCGGGGAGCTGTTTTTT. Protein: CASSSQGALNTGELFF.

In its sample, this clonotype was seen many times. The rearrangement uses TRBV7-2 and TRBJ1-1; no definite D call. CDR3 length: 13 residues. V lost 2 bases and J 8 bases, leaving 12 bases between the germline ends. CDR1 is SGHTA and CDR2 is FQGNSA in the germline V gene. CDR3 region: CASSLRGLLEAFF. CDR3 coding DNA: TGTGCCAGCAGCTTACGAGGACTGCTGGAAGCTTTCTTT.

This clonotype has a count of ten or more. The chain uses TRBV7-8 and TRBJ1-5; D unresolved. The CDR3 length is 14 residues. Germline V lookup: CDR1 SGHVS, CDR2 FQNEAQ. Trimming took 3 bases from V and 0 from J, leaving 6 bases between them. The CDR3 DNA is TGTGCCAGCAGCTTGGAAGGTAGCAATCAGCCCCAGCATTTT. It encodes CASSLEGSNQPQHF. The full variable domain, in which reference TRBV7-8 and TRBJ1-5 provide the parts outside the CDR3, is GAGVSQSPRYKVAKRGQDVALRCDPISGHVSLFWYQQALGQGPEFLTYFQNEAQLDKSGLPSDRFFAERPEGSVSTLKIQRTQQEDSAVYLCASSLEGSNQPQHFGDGTRLSIL.

This clonotype came up many times. V gene TRBV7-6 combines with J gene TRBJ1-5; maybe TRBD1 (5 bases). CDR3 length equals 14 residues. Trimming took off 1 base at V and 6 bases at J, with 10 bases between the two ends. Germline assignment: CDR1 SGHVS and CDR2 FNYEAQ. The CDR3 reads CASSLDVQGQPQHF. The CDR3 DNA sequence: TGTGCCAGCAGCTTAGATGTGCAGGGTCAGCCCCAGCATTTT.

This clonotype was observed at least ten times. The chain recombines TRBV12-3 or TRBV12-4 with TRBJ2-3; TRBD1 matches at 12 bases. V shed 2 bases and J 0 bases; nucleotides not matched to a gene: 6. The CDR3 sequence is 18 residues long. The CDR3 spells CASSLTGQGALSTDTQYF. The CDR3 region has the DNA TGTGCCAGCAGTTTAACGGGACAGGGGGCCCTTAGCACAGATACGCAGTATTTT.

The sample holds many counts of this clonotype. The chain employs TRBV7-2 and TRBJ2-1; D is unclear. The CDR3 is 12 residues long. Germline V gene lookup returns CDR1 SGHTA and CDR2 FQGNSA. Deletions cut 1 base from V and 10 bases from J, with 8 bases between. The CDR3 sequence is CASSLVRAEQFF. CDR3 nucleotide sequence: TGTGCCAGCAGCTTAGTCCGGGCAGAGCAGTTCTTC.